These 14 T cell receptor beta chains came from one sample sequenced in a study of blood T cell repertoires in COVID-19. Assay: immunoSEQ multiplex PCR; the TCRdb copy retains only in-frame clones and omits some. The sample consists of more than 70,000 clones, approximately 86% of them appearing once. Source material: peripheral blood. The receptors derive from a middle-aged man with active or convalescent COVID-19.

This rearrangement joins TRBV28 to TRBJ2-7, with TRBD1 identical over 8 bases. Germline-derived CDR1 and CDR2 are MDHEN and SYDVKM. The V segment lost 4 bases and the J segment 7 bases; nucleotides outside the gene matches: 9. CDR3 size: 14 residues. The CDR3 bases are TGTGCCAGCAGTTCGCCGGGACAGGTGCGGGAGCAGTACTTC. It encodes CASSSPGQVREQYF.

The rearrangement joins TRBV6-5 to TRBJ1-4; D perhaps matches TRBD1 (6 bases). The CDR3 length is 15 residues. V lost 0 bases, J lost 8 bases, and 13 bases lay in between. Germline CDR1 MNHEY, CDR2 SVGAGI. Here the CDR3 reads CASSYSTGPSEKLFF. CDR3 nucleotides: TGTGCCAGCAGTTACTCGACAGGCCCAAGCGAAAAACTGTTTTTT.

The gene calls are TRBV28 and TRBJ2-3, with TRBD2 as a possible D gene (7 bases). CDR3 length: 17 amino acids. V gave up 7 bases and J gave up 3 bases, with 23 bases separating them. Germline CDR1 reads MDHEN; CDR2 reads SYDVKM. The CDR3 is CASTPPLRGLGTDTQYF. CDR3 coding DNA: TGTGCCAGCACTCCCCCATTGCGGGGGCTAGGTACAGATACGCAGTATTTT.

The rearrangement links TRBV15 to TRBJ2-1, with no clear D. The CDR3 covers 13 residues. V lost 5 bases to trimming and J lost 1 base, with 6 bases between them. Looked up from germline, CDR1 is LNHNV and CDR2 is YYDKDF (reference sequence). The CDR3 nucleotides read TGTGCCACCAGCTATATGTCCTACAATGAGCAGTTCTTC. Translated: CATSYMSYNEQFF.

The rearrangement uses TRBV5-1 and TRBJ2-7; tentative D call: TRBD2 (6 bases). The CDR3 loop spans 14 amino acids. Germline V CDR1 and CDR2: SGHRS, YFSETQ. V was clipped by 0 bases and J by 2 bases, with 9 bases between them. The CDR3 here is CASSLAGETYEQYF. Here the CDR3 DNA reads TGCGCCAGCAGCTTGGCGGGGGAAACCTACGAGCAGTACTTC.

This clone was seen a few times. The chain uses TRBV28 and TRBJ2-4; 11 bases are shared with TRBD2. This CDR3 region has 17 residues. V shed 5 bases, J shed 1 base, and the junction held 7 bases outside the gene matches. Germline values: CDR1 MDHEN, CDR2 SYDVKM. CDR3 in DNA: TGTGCCAGCAGTGACTATAGCGGGGGGGGCGCCAAAAACATTCAGTACTTC. It yields the protein CASSDYSGGGAKNIQYF.

This clone was detected only once. The rearrangement uses TRBV3-1 (or the pseudogene TRBV3-2) and TRBJ2-5; tentatively, D is TRBD2 (6 bases). V gave up 2 bases and J gave up 2 bases, with 15 bases separating them. The CDR3 totals 16 residues. From germline, CDR1 is LGHDT and CDR2 YNNKEL (reference sequence). DNA for the CDR3: TGTGCCAGCAGCCAAAATCCAGGGACTTCGCAAGAGACCCAGTACTTC. It specifies CASSQNPGTSQETQYF.

V gene TRBV3-1 (or the pseudogene TRBV3-2) combines with J gene TRBJ1-1; 7 bases line up with TRBD1. Germline lookup yields CDR1 LGHDT and CDR2 YNNKEL (reference sequence). CDR3 size: 14 residues. V shed 4 bases and J 4 bases; nucleotides not matched to a gene: 6. The CDR3 loop is CASSPSQGSTEAFF. The CDR3 bases are TGTGCCAGCAGCCCTTCACAGGGGAGCACTGAAGCTTTCTTT.

This chain links TRBV24-1 with TRBJ2-5; no definite D call. The CDR3 extends over 12 amino acids. V was cut by 1 base and J by 7 bases, with 6 bases left in between. CDR1 is KGHDR, CDR2 SFDVKD, per germline. The CDR3 loop reads CATSDLGGTQYF. The CDR3 coding sequence is TGTGCCACCAGTGATTTAGGCGGGACCCAGTACTTC.

This chain joins TRBV6-1 and TRBJ2-3; 9 bases are shared with TRBD1. Germline CDR1 MNHNS, CDR2 SASEGT. Trimming cost V 3 bases and J 3 bases; bases outside gene matches: 4. The CDR3 covers 15 residues. This CDR3 reads CASSDRDRVTDTQYF. The CDR3 nucleotides read TGTGCCAGCAGTGACCGGGACAGGGTTACAGATACGCAGTATTTT.

This clone was seen only once. The chain couples TRBV30 to TRBJ2-2, with D tentatively TRBD2 (5 bases). Germline values: CDR1 GTSNPN, CDR2 SVGIG (reference sequence). The V gene lost 7 bases and the J gene lost 0 bases, with 21 bases spanning the gap. This CDR3 region has 17 residues. The CDR3 here is CALQPGTSFANTGELFF. CDR3 in DNA: TGTGCCTTGCAACCGGGAACTTCGTTCGCGAACACCGGGGAGCTGTTTTTT.

The chain carries TRBV7-6 and TRBJ2-1; 10 positions match TRBD2. The germline V gene encodes CDR1 SGHVS and CDR2 FNYEAQ. The CDR3 contains 15 residues. The V segment lost 1 base and the J segment 5 bases; nucleotides outside the gene matches: 2. This CDR3 is CASSLGLAGDNEQFF. The CDR3 DNA reads TGTGCCAGCAGCTTAGGGCTAGCGGGGGACAATGAGCAGTTCTTC. Using reference TRBV7-6 and TRBJ2-1 for the parts outside the CDR3, the full variable domain is GAGVSQSPRYKVTKRGQDVALRCDPISGHVSLYWYRQALGQGPEFLTYFNYEAQQDKSGLPNDRFSAERPEGSISTLTIQRTEQRDSAMYRCASSLGLAGDNEQFFGPGTRLTVL.

The rearrangement uses TRBV6-2 or TRBV6-3 and TRBJ2-3, with TRBD2 identical over 11 bases. The CDR3 is 15 amino acids. Germline assignment: CDR1 MNHEY and CDR2 SVGEGT. After removal of 2 bases from V and 3 bases from J, the junction contained 1 base not matched to a gene. CDR3 DNA: TGTGCCAGCAGTTACCGACTAGCGGGGACAGATACGCAGTATTTT. As protein: CASSYRLAGTDTQYF.

This clone was found a few times. The V and J genes are TRBV5-1 and TRBJ1-1; D is possibly TRBD1 (5 bases). The CDR3 has 15 amino acids. CDR1 SGHRS and CDR2 YFSETQ come from the germline V gene. The V gene lost 1 base and the J gene lost 1 base, with 11 bases spanning the gap. The CDR3 nucleotides are TGCGCCAGCAGCTTGCAGGGTATCGGGAACACTGAAGCTTTCTTT. This gives the protein CASSLQGIGNTEAFF.